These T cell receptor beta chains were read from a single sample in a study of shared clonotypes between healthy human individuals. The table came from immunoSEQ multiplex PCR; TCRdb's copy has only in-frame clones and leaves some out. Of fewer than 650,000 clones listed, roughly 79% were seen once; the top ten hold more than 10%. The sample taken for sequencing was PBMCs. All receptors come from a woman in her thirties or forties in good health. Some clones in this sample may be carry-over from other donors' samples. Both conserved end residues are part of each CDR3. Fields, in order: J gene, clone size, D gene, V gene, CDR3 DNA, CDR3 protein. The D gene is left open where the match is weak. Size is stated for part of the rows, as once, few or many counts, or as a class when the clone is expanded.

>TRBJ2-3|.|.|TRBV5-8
TGTGCCAGCAGCGAAGCGGTTTGGGACACAGATACGCAGTATTTT
CASSEAVWDTDTQYF
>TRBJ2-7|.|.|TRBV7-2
TGTGCCAGCAGCTGGGGAGAGGGGGAGCAGTACTTC
CASSWGEGEQYF
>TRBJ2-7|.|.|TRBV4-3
TGCGCCAGCAGCCAAGGGAAGAATACCTACGAGCAGTACTTC
CASSQGKNTYEQYF
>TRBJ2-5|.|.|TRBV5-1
TGCGCCAGCAGCACCGGACAGACTCAAGAGACCCAGTACTTC
CASSTGQTQETQYF
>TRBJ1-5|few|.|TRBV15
TGTGCCACCAGCAGAGAGGGCAGGGTCGGGCCCCAGCATTTT
CATSREGRVGPQHF
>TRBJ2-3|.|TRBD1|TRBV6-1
TGTGCCATCAGGACAGGGGGGACAGATACGCAGTATTTT
CAIRTGGTDTQYF
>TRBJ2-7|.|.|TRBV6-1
TGTGCCAGCAGGCGGCCCCCCAGCGAGCAGTACTTC
CASRRPPSEQYF
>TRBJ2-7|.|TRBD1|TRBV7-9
TGTGCCAGCAGCGACCCGGGACAGGGGGTCGTTCGGGACGAGCAGTACTTC
CASSDPGQGVVRDEQYF
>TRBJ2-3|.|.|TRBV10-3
TGTGCCATCACCCACGGGGCAGCAGATACGCAGTATTTT
CAITHGAADTQYF
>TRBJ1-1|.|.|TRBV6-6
TGTGCCAGCAGTTACTCGTGGCGGGGCACTGAAGCTTTCTTT
CASSYSWRGTEAFF
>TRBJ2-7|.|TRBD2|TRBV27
TGTGCCAGCAGTTTGTTTGGGTATAGCGGGAGAGGGTACGAGCAGTACTTC
CASSLFGYSGRGYEQYF
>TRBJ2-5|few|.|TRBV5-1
TGCGCCAGCAGCTACCGACTAGATGGAGAGACCCAGTACTTC
CASSYRLDGETQYF
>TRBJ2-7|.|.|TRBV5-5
TGTGCCAGCAGCTTGGACAGGAGGTCCTACGAGCAGTACTTC
CASSLDRRSYEQYF
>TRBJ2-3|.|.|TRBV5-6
TGTGCCAGCACCCGGACCTTTCTGGGCCCCGATACGCAGTATTTT
CASTRTFLGPDTQYF
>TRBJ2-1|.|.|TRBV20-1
TGCAGTGCTCGGACAGTTAATGAGCAGTTCTTC
CSARTVNEQFF
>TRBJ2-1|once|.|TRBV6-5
TGTGCCAGCAGAACGGATCACGGGCGGTTCTTC
CASRTDHGRFF
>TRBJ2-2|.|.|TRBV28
TGTGCCAGCAAACGGGGCGGCACCGGGGAGCTGTTTTTT
CASKRGGTGELFF
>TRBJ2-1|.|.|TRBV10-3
TGTGCCATCAGTGCTCGAGGCTCTGAGCAGTTCTTC
CAISARGSEQFF
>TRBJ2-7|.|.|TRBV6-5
TGTGCCAGCAGTTACTCGATTGGAGGAGGGGGCTACGAGCAGTACTTC
CASSYSIGGGGYEQYF
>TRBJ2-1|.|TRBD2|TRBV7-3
TGTGCCAGCAGCTTAGAGGGACTAGCGGGAGGGTGGGGCAATGAGCAGTTCTTC
CASSLEGLAGGWGNEQFF
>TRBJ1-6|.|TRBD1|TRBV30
TGTGCCTGGAATCCCGGGACAGGGTCGGACAATTCACCCCTCCACTTT
CAWNPGTGSDNSPLHF
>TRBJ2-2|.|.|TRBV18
TGTGCCAGCTCCTCAAGAGGGACCGGGGAGCTGTTTTTT
CASSSRGTGELFF
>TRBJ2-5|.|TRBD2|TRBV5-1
TGCGCCAGCAGCCCTCCTACTAGCGTCGGAGAGACCCAGTACTTC
CASSPPTSVGETQYF
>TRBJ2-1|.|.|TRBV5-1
TGCGCCACCCAGCGGGTCCCTGACGACAATGAGCAGTTCTTC
CATQRVPDDNEQFF
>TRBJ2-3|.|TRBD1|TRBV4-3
TGCGCCAGCAGCCAAGAGCGAGGACAGGGTGCAGATACGCAGTATTTT
CASSQERGQGADTQYF
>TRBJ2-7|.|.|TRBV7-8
TGTGCCAGCAGCTGGACACAAACCTACGAGCAGTACTTC
CASSWTQTYEQYF
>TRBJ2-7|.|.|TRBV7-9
TGTGCCAGCAGCTCTCTGTGGAGTTCGGTGCAGTACTTC
CASSSLWSSVQYF
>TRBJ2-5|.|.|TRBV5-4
TGTGCCAGCAGCTTTGGGGGAGGGGGTCCGGAGACCCAGTACTTC
CASSFGGGGPETQYF
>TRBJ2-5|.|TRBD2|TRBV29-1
TGCAGCGTCGGGACTAGCGGGAGGTACGGGACCCAGTACTTC
CSVGTSGRYGTQYF
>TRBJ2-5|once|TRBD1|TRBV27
TGTGCCAGCAGCTGGGACAGCGTCCAAGAGACCCAGTACTTC
CASSWDSVQETQYF
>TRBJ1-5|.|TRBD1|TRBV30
TGTGCCTTTTCGGACAGGGGGCATCAGCCCCAGCATTTT
CAFSDRGHQPQHF
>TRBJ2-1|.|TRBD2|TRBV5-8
TGTGCCAGCAGCTTGGTTGGGCTAGCGGGAGCACAGCAGTTCTTC
CASSLVGLAGAQQFF
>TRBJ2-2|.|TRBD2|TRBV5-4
TGTGCCAGCAGCATCGGACTAGCGGGCAAAACCGGGGAGCTGTTTTTT
CASSIGLAGKTGELFF
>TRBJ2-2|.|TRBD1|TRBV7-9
TGTGCCAGCAGCCGGGGACAGGGTTCTACCGGGGAGCTGTTTTTT
CASSRGQGSTGELFF
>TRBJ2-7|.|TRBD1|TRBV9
TGTGCCAGCAGCCCCTCGACAGGGACCTACGAGCAGTACTTC
CASSPSTGTYEQYF
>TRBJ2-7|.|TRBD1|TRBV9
TGTGCCAGCAGCCCACAGGGGTCCTACGAGCAGTACTTC
CASSPQGSYEQYF
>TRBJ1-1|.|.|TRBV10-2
TGCGCCAGCAAAGATACCGGGGGGCGCACTGAAGCTTTCTTT
CASKDTGGRTEAFF
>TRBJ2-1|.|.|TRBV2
TGTGCCAGCAGTGTTCTCCTGGGCCTGGATGAGCAGTTCTTC
CASSVLLGLDEQFF
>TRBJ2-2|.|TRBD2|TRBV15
TGTGCCACCAGCAGCGGGGGGTGGACCGGGGAGCTGTTTTTT
CATSSGGWTGELFF
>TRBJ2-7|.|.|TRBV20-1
TGCAGTGCTGCGGACGCGTACGAGCAGTACTTC
CSAADAYEQYF
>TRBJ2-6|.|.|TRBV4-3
TGCGCCAGCAGCACCAGGGGAAGGGGCTCTGGGGCCAACGTCCTGACTTTC
CASSTRGRGSGANVLTF
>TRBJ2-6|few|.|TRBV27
TGTGCCAGCAGTTTACTAAACTCTGGGGCCAACGTCCTGACTTTC
CASSLLNSGANVLTF
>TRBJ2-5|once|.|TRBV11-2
TGTGCCAGCAGCCCCCGGACACCAGCTCAAGAGACCCAGTACTTC
CASSPRTPAQETQYF
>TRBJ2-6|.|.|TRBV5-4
TGTGCCAGCAGCCAAGAAAGTTCCCACTCTGGGGCCAACGTCCTGACTTTC
CASSQESSHSGANVLTF